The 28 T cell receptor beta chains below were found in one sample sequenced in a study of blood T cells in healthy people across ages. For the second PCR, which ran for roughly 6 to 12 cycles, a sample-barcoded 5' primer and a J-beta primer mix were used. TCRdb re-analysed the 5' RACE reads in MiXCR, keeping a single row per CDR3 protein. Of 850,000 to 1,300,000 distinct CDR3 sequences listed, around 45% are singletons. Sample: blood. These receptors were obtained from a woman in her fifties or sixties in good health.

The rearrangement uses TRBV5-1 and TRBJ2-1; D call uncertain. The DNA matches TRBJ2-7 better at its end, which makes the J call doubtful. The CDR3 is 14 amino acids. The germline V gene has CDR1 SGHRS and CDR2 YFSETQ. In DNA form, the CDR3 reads TGCGCCAGCAGCTTGGTAGGCTCCTACAATGAGCAGTACTTC. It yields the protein CASSLVGSYNEQYF.

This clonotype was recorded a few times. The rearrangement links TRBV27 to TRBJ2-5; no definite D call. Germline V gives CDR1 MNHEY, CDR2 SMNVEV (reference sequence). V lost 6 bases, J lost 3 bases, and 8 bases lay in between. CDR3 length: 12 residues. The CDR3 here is CASSKPKETQYF. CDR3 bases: TGTGCCAGCAGCAAGCCCAAAGAGACCCAGTACTTC.

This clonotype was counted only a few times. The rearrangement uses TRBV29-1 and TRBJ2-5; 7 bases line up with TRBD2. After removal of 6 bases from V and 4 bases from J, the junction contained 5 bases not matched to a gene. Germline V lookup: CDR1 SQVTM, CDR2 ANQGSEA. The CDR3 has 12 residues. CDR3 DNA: TGCAGCGTCCTAGCGGCCCGAGAGACCCAGTACTTC. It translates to CSVLAARETQYF.

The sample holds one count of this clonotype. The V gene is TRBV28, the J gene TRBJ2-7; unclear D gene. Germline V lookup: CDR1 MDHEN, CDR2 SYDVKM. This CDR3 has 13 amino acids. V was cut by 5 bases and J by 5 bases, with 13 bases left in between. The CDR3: CASSNRRVDEQYF. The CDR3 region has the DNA TGTGCCAGCAGTAATCGAAGGGTGGACGAGCAGTACTTC.

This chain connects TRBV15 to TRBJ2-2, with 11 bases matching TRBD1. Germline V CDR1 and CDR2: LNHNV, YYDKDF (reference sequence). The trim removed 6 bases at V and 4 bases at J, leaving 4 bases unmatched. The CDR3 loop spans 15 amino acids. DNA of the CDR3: TGTGCCACCAGAGTGGACAGGGGGCGCACCGGGGAGCTGTTTTTT. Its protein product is CATRVDRGRTGELFF.

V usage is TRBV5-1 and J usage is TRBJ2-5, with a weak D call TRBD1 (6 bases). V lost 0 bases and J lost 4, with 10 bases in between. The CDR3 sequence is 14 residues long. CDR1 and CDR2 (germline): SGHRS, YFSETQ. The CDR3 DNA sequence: TGCGCCAGCAGCTTGGCCACAGGGTTAGAGACCCAGTACTTC. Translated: CASSLATGLETQYF. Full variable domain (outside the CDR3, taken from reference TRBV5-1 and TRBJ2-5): KAGVTQTPRYLIKTRGQQVTLSCSPISGHRSVSWYQQTPGQGLQFLFEYFSETQRNKGNFPGRFSGRQFSNSRSEMNVSTLELGDSALYLCASSLATGLETQYFGPGTRLLVL.

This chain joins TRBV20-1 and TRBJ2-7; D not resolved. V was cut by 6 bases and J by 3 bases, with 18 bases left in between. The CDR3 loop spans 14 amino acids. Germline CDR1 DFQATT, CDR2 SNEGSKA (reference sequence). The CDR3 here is CSAPRVLPYYEQYF. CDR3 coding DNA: TGCAGTGCCCCCCGCGTTCTTCCTTACTACGAGCAGTACTTC.

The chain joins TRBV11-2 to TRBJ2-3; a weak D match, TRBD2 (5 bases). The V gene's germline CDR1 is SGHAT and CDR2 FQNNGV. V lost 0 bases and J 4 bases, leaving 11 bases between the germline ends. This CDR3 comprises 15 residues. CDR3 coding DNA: TGTGCCAGCAGCTTAGAGGACTCCCCTTCAGATACGCAGTATTTT. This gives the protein CASSLEDSPSDTQYF.

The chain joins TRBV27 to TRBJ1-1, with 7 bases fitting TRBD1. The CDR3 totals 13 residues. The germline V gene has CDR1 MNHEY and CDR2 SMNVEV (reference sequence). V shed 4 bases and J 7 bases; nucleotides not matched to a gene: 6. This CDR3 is CASSSRQGGEAFF. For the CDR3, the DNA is TGTGCCAGCAGTTCTAGACAGGGCGGTGAAGCTTTCTTT.

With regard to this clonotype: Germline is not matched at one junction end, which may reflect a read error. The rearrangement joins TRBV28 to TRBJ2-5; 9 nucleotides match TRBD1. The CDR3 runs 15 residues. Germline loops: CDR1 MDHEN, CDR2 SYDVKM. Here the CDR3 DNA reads TGTGCCGGCAGTCTACGGGACAGGGTTTTAGCGACCCAGTACTTC. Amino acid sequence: CAGSLRDRVLATQYF.

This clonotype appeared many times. The CDR3 here is CASSLANGPRETQYF. The CDR3 coding sequence is TGTGCCAGCAGCTTAGCGAACGGCCCGCGAGAGACCCAGTACTTC. The genes are TRBV11-1 and TRBJ2-5, with no clear D. The germline gives CDR1 SGHAT, CDR2 FQDESV (reference sequence). This CDR3 has 15 residues. Trimming cost V 0 bases and J 4 bases, with 12 bases left between them.

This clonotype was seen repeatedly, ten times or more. The CDR3 bases are TGCGCCAGCAGCTTAGGTGGGAGCCTCCCAAAATACAATGAGCAGTTCTTC. Translation gives CASSLGGSLPKYNEQFF. This chain uses TRBV5-1 with TRBJ2-1; tentatively, D is TRBD2 (5 bases). The CDR3 runs to 17 residues. Trimming shortened V by 2 bases and J by 4 bases, and 19 bases separated the two germline ends. Germline CDR1 SGHRS, CDR2 YFSETQ.

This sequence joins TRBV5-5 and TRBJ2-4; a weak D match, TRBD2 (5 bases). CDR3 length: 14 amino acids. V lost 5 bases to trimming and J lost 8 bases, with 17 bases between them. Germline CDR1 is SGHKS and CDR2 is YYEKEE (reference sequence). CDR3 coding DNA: TGTGCCAGCAGGTCAGACTGGACTTGGGACATTCAGTACTTC. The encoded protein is CASRSDWTWDIQYF.

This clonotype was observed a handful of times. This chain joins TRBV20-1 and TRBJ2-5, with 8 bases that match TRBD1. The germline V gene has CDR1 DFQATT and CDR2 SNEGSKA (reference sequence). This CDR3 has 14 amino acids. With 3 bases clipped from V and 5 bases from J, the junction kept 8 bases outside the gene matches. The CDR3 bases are TGCAGTGCTAGGTCCCAGGGGGCGGGTGAGACCCAGTACTTC. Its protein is CSARSQGAGETQYF.

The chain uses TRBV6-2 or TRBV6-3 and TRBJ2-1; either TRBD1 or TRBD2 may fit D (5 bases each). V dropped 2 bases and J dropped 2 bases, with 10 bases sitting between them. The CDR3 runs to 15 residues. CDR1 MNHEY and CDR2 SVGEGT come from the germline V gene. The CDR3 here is CASSYGGTPYNEQFF. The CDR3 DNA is TGTGCCAGCAGTTACGGGGGTACGCCCTACAATGAGCAGTTCTTC.

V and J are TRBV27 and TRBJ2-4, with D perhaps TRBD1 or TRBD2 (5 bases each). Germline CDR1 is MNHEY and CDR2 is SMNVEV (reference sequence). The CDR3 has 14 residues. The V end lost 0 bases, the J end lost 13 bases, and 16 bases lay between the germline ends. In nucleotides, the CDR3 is TGTGCCAGCAGTTTATCCTGGGGGAGCAATGAGCAGTACTTC. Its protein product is CASSLSWGSNEQYF.

CDR3: CASSIATRALIYEQYF. The CDR3 DNA is TGCGCCAGCTCTATCGCAACCCGTGCATTGATCTACGAGCAGTACTTC. This chain uses TRBV5-1 with TRBJ2-7, with D hard to call. Germline V gives CDR1 SGHRS, CDR2 YFSETQ. Trimming left V 7 bases short and J 3 bases short, with 23 bases between. This CDR3 has 16 amino acids.

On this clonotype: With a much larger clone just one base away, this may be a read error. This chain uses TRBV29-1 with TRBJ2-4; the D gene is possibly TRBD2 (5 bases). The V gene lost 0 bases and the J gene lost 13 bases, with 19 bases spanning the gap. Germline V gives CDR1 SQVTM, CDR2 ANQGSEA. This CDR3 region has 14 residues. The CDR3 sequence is CSVEEGTDTGEQYF. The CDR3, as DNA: TGCAGCGTTGAAGAGGGTACCGATACCGGGGAGCAGTACTTC.

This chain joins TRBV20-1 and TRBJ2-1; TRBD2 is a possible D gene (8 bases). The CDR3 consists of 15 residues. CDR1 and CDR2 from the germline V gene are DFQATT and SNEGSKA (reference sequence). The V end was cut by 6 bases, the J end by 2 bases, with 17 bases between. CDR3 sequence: CSAGGGGTAYNEQFF. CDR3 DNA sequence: TGCAGTGCCGGGGGGGGCGGGACAGCCTACAATGAGCAGTTCTTC.

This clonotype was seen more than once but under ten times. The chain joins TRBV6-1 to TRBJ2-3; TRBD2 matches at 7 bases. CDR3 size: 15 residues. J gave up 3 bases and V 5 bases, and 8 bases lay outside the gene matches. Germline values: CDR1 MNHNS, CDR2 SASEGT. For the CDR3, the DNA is TGTGCCAGCAGTAACCTGAGAGCGGGGACAGATACGCAGTATTTT. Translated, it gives CASSNLRAGTDTQYF.

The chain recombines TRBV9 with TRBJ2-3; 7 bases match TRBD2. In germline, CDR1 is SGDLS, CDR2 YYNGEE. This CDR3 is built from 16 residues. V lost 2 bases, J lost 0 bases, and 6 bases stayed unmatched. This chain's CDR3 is CASSVQAGPSTDTQYF. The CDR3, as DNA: TGTGCCAGCAGCGTGCAAGCGGGGCCTAGCACAGATACGCAGTATTTT. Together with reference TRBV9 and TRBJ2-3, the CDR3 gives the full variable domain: DSGVTQTPKHLITATGQRVTLRCSPRSGDLSVYWYQQSLDQGLQFLIQYYNGEERAKGNILERFSAQQFPDLHSELNLSSLELGDSALYFCASSVQAGPSTDTQYFGPGTRLTVL.

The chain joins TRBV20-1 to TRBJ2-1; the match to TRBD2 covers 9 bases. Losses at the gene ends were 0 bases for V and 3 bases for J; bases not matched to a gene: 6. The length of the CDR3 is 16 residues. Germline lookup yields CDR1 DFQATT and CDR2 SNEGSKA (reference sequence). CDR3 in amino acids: CSARDPKREDYNEQFF. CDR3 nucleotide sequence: TGCAGTGCTAGAGATCCGAAGCGGGAGGACTACAATGAGCAGTTCTTC.

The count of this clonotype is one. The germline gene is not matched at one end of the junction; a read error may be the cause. The CDR3 nucleotides are TGTGCCAGCAGTCAAGACAGGGCAGTGAACACTGAAGCTTTCTTT. Translation gives CASSQDRAVNTEAFF. The V call is TRBV14, the J call TRBJ1-1; 7 bases match TRBD1. Per the germline V gene, CDR1 is SGHDN and CDR2 is FVKESK. The CDR3 is made up of 15 amino acids.

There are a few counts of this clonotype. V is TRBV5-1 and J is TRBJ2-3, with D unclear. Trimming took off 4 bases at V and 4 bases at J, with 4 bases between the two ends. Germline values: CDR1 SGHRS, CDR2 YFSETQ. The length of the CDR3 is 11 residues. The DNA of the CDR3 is TGCGCCAGCAGCGACCCAGATACGCAGTATTTT. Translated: CASSDPDTQYF.

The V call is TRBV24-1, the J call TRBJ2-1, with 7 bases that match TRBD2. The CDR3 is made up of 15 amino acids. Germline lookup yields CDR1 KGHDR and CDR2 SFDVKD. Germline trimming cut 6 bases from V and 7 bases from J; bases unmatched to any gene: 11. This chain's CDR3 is CATSLSGSPGNEQFF. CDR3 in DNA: TGTGCCACCAGTCTTAGCGGGTCGCCGGGTAATGAGCAGTTCTTC.

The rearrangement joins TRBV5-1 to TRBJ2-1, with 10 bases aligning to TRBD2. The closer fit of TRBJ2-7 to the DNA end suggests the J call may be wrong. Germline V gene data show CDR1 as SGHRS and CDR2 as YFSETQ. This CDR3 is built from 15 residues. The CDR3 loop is CASSTAGTSENEQYF. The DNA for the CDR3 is TGCGCCAGCTCGACCGCAGGGACTAGCGAAAATGAGCAGTACTTC.

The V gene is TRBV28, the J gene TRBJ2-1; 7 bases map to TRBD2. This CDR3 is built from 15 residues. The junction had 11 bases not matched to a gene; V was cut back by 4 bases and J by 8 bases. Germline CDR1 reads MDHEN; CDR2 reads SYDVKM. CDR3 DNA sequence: TGTGCCAGCAGTTCAATCCTGACTAGCTTCGATGAGCAGTTCTTC. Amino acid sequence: CASSSILTSFDEQFF.

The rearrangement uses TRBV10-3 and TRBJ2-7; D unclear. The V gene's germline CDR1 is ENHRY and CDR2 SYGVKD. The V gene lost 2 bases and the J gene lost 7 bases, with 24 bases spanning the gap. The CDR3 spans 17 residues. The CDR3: CAISEPGGTDAYNEQYF. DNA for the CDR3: TGTGCCATCAGTGAGCCGGGTGGTACGGATGCCTACAATGAGCAGTACTTC.